This is a list of T cell receptor beta chains from one sample in a study of PD-1 blockade in classical Hodgkin lymphoma. Profiling relied on immunoSEQ multiplex PCR, and the TCRdb table lists in-frame clones only, not all of them. The table lists roughly 150,000 clones, less than 80% of them singletons. This specimen was peripheral blood mononuclear cells (PBMCs), taken before the second cycle of nivolumab. The origin of the receptors is a human donor with classical Hodgkin lymphoma. CDR3s include the opening cysteine and the closing phenylalanine or tryptophan. The D gene is left open where the match is weak.

D gene,J gene,V gene,CDR3 protein
TRBD1,TRBJ1-6,TRBV28,CASSLGQGGSPLHF
TRBD2,TRBJ2-1,TRBV7-6,CASSSRLAGRGYNEQFF
TRBD2,TRBJ2-1,TRBV7-3,CASSPSGTNNEQFF
-,TRBJ1-2,TRBV7-8,CASSLTTGFYGYTF
TRBD1,TRBJ2-7,TRBV19,CASSKEGTGLYEQYF
TRBD1,TRBJ1-2,TRBV28,CASSPGTEEVNYGYTF
-,TRBJ1-5,TRBV6-5,CASSYGGSNQPQHF
-,TRBJ1-1,TRBV6-1,CASSRDLMNTEAFF
-,TRBJ2-1,TRBV5-4,CASSLGVSIYNEQFF
-,TRBJ2-5,TRBV5-8,CASSSLDRGGETQYF
-,TRBJ2-4,TRBV2,CASKWEVNIQYF
-,TRBJ1-3,TRBV6-1,CASSEVWSGNTIYF
TRBD2,TRBJ2-3,TRBV25-1,CASRVAGATSQSTDTQYF
TRBD2,TRBJ2-7,TRBV4-2,CASSQDQRGYEQYF
-,TRBJ2-2,TRBV9,CASSVGGALGELFF
TRBD1,TRBJ2-6,TRBV7-3,CASSPRGQGAAGANVLTF
-,TRBJ1-1,TRBV5-4,CASSWTVNTEAFF
TRBD1,TRBJ2-7,TRBV11-2,CASSQTRGLYEQYF
-,TRBJ2-5,TRBV18,CASSPRPEETQYF
-,TRBJ2-2,TRBV2,CASSLTYTGELFF
TRBD1,TRBJ1-2,TRBV4-1,CASSQDPDRYYGYTF
-,TRBJ2-7,TRBV6-5,CASSTRSSVPYEQYF
-,TRBJ1-1,TRBV27,CASSFPAGVDTEAFF
-,TRBJ1-1,TRBV18,CASSAQGMNTEAFF
-,TRBJ1-4,TRBV28,CASVGEEKLFF
-,TRBJ1-2,TRBV11-3,CASSSDQGIYGYTF
-,TRBJ1-1,TRBV6-6,CASSTPGLKNTEAFF